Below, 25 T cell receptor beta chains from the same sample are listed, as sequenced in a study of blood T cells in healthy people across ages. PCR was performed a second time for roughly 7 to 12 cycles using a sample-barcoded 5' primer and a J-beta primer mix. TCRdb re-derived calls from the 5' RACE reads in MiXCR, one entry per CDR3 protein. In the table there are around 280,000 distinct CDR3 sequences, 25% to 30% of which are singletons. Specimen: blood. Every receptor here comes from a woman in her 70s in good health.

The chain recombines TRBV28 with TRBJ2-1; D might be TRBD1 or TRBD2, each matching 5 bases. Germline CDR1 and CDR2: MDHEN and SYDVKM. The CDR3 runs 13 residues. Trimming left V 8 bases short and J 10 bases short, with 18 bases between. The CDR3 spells CASYGTPFGEQFF. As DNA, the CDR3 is TGTGCCAGCTACGGGACGCCCTTCGGAGAGCAGTTCTTC.

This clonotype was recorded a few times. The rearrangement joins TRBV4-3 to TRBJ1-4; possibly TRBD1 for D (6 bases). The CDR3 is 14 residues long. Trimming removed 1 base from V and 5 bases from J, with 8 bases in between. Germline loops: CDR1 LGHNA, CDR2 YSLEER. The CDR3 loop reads CASSQAGVNEKLFF. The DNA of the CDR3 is TGCGCCAGCAGCCAAGCAGGGGTCAATGAAAAACTGTTTTTT.

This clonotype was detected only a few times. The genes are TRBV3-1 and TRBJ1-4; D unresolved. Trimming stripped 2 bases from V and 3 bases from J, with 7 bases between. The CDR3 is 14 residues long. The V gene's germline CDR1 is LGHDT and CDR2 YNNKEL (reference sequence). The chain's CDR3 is CASSQRGANEKLFF. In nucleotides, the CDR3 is TGTGCCAGCAGCCAACGGGGAGCTAATGAAAAACTGTTTTTT.

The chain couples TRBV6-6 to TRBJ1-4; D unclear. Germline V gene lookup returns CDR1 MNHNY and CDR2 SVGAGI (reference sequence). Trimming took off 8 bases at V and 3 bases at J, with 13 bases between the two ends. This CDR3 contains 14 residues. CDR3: CASVGSAANEKLFF. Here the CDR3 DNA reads TGTGCCAGCGTTGGATCTGCAGCTAATGAAAAACTGTTTTTT.

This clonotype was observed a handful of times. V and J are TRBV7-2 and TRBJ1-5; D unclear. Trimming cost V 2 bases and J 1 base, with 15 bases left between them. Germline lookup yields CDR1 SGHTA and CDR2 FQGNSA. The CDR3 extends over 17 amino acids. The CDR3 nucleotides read TGTGCCAGCAGCTTACGCCCCGGAGGGATCAGCAATCAGCCCCAGCATTTT. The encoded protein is CASSLRPGGISNQPQHF.

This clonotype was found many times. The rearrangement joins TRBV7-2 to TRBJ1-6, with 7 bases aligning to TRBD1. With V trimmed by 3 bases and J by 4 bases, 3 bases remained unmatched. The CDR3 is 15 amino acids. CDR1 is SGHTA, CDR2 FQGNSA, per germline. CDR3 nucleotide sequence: TGTGCCAGCAGCTTCCAGGGGGATTATAATTCACCCCTCCACTTT. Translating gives CASSFQGDYNSPLHF. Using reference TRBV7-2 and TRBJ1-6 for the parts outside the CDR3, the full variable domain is GAGVSQSPSNKVTEKGKDVELRCDPISGHTALYWYRQSLGQGLEFLIYFQGNSAPDKSGLPSDRFSAERTGGSVSTLTIQRTQQEDSAVYLCASSFQGDYNSPLHFGNGTRLTVT.

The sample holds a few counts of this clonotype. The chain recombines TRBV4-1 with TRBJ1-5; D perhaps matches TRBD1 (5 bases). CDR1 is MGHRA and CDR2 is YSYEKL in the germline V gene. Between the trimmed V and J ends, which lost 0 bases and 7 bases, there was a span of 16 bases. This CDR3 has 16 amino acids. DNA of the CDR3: TGCGCCAGCAGCCAAGAGGGGCTCCCTGGAGGGCAGCCCCAGCATTTT. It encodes CASSQEGLPGGQPQHF.

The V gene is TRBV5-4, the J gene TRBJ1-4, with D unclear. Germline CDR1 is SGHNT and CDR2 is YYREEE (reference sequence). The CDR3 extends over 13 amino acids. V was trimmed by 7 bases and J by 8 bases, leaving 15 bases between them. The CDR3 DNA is TGTGCCAGCGCCGAGTCCCTTGGGGAAAAACTGTTTTTT. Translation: CASAESLGEKLFF.

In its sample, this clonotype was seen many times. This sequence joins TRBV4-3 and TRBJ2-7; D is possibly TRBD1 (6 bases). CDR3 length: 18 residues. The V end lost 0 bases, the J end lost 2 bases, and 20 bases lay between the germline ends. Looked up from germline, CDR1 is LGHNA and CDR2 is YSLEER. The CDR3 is CASSQDRPSRGYTYEQYF. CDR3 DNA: TGCGCCAGCAGCCAAGATCGGCCTAGCAGGGGCTATACCTACGAGCAGTACTTC.

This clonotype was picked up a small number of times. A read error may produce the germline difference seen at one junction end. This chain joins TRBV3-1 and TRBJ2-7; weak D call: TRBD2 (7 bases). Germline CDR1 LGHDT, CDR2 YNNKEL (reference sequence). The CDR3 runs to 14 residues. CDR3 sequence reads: CASSQSYRDYEQHF. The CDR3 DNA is TGTGCCAGCAGCCAAAGCTACAGGGACTACGAGCAGCACTTC.

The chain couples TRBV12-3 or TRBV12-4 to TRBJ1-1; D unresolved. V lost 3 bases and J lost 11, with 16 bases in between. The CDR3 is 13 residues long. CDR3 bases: TGTGCCAGCAGTTTGGGGTCGCGTCTACGGGCTTTCTTT. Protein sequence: CASSLGSRLRAFF.

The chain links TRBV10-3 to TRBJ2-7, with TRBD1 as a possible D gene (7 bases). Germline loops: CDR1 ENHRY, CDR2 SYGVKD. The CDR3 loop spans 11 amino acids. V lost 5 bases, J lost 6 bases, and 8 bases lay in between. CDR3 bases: TGTGCCATCAGTCAGGGGGGCGAGCAGTACTTC. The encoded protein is CAISQGGEQYF.

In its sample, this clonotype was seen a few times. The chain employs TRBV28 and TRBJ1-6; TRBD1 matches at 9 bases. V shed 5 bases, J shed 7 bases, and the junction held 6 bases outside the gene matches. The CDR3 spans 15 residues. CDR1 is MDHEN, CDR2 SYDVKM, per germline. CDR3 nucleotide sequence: TGTGCCAGCAGTCCGGGGGACAGGGTGAATTCACCCCTCCACTTT. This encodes CASSPGDRVNSPLHF.

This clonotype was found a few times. CDR3 DNA sequence: TGTGCCAGCACAAAGGGACAGCTTAGCAATCAGCCCCAGCATTTT. Translation gives CASTKGQLSNQPQHF. The rearrangement joins TRBV2 to TRBJ1-5; 7 positions match TRBD1. In germline, CDR1 is SNHLY, CDR2 FYNNEI. There are 15 residues in the CDR3. The V and J ends lost 7 bases and 0 bases, in that order; junction bases with no gene match: 6.

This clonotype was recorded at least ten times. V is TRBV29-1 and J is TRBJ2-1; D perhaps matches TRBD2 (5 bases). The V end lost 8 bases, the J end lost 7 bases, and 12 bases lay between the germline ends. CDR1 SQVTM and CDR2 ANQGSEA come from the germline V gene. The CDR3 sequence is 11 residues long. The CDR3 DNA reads TGCAGCATCATTCGGGGAAATGAGCAGTTCTTC. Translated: CSIIRGNEQFF.

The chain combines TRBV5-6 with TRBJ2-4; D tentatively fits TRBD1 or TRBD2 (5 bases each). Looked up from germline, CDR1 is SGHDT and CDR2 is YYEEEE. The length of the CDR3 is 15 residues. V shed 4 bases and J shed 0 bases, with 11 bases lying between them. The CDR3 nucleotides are TGTGCCAGCAGCGCGGCCGGGACAGCCAAAAACATTCAGTACTTC. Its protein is CASSAAGTAKNIQYF.

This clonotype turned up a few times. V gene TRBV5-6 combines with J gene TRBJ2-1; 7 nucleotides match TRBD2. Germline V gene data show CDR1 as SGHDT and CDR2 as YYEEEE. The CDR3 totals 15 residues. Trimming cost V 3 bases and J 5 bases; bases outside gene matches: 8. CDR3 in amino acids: CASSWTGGPNNEQFF. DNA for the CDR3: TGTGCCAGCAGCTGGACGGGAGGACCGAACAATGAGCAGTTCTTC.

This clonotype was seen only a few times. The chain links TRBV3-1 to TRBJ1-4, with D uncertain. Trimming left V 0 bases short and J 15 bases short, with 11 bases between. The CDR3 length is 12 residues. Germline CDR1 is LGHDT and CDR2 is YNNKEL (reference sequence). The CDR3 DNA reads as TGTGCCAGCAGCCAAGAAATGGGGAGGGTGTTTTTT. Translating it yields CASSQEMGRVFF.

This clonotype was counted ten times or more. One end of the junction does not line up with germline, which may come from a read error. The DNA for the CDR3 is TGCAGTGCCAGAGTGGGGGTTGGAGAGACCCAGTACTTC. This translates into CSARVGVGETQYF. J is TRBJ2-5 and V is TRBV20-1, with D tentatively TRBD1 or TRBD2 (5 bases each). Germline-derived CDR1 and CDR2 are DFQATT and SNEGSKA (reference sequence). The CDR3 runs 13 residues.

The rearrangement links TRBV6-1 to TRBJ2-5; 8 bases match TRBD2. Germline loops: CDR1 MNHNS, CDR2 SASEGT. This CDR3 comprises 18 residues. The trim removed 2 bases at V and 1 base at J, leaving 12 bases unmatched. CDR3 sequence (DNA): TGTGCCAGCAGTGAAAATTATATAAGCGGGAGCCTCCAAGAGACCCAGTACTTC. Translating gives CASSENYISGSLQETQYF.

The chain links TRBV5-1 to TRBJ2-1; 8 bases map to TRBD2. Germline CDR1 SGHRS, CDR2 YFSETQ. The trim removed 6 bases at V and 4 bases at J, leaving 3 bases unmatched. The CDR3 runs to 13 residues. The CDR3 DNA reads TGCGCCAGCATGGAGCGGGGGTACAATGAGCAGTTCTTC. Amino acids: CASMERGYNEQFF.

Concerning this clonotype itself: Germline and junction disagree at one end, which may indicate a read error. The CDR3: CASGLGGAGEQYF. For the CDR3, the DNA is TGCGCCAGCGGCTTGGGGGGGGCAGGCGAGCAGTACTTC. The chain links TRBV5-1 to TRBJ2-7, with D possibly being TRBD2 (7 bases). Germline V gene data show CDR1 as SGHRS and CDR2 as YFSETQ. The CDR3 has 13 amino acids.

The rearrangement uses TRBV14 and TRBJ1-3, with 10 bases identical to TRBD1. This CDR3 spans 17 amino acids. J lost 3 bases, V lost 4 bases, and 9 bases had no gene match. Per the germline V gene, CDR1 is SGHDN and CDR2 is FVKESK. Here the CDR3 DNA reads TGTGCCAGCAGCCCCCGGACAGGGGGGTTTGTTGGAAACACCATATATTTT. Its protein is CASSPRTGGFVGNTIYF.

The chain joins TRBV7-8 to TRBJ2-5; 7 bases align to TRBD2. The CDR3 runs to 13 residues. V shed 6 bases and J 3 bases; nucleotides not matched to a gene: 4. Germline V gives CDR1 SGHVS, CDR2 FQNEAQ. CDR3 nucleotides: TGTGCCAGCAGAAGCGGGAAGGAAGAGACCCAGTACTTC. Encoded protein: CASRSGKEETQYF.

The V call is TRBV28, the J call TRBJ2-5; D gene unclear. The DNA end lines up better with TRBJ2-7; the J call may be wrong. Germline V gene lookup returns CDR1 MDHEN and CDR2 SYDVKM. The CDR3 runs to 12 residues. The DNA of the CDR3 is TGTGCCAGCAGAATAAGCTCCTACGAGCAGTACTTC. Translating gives CASRISSYEQYF.